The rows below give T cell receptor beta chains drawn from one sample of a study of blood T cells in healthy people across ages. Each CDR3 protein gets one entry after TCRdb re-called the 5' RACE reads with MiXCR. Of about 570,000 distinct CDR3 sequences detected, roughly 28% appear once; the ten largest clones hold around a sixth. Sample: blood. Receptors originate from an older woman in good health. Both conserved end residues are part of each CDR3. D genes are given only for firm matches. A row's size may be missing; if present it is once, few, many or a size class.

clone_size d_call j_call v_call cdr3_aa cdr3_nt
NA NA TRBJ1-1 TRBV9 CASSVSPLGSTEAFF TGTGCCAGCAGCGTTTCACCGCTGGGGAGTACTGAAGCTTTCTTT
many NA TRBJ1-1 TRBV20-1 CSARDGANTEAFF TGCAGTGCTAGAGATGGAGCTAACACTGAAGCTTTCTTT
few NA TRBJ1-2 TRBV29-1 CSVDKGPNLYGYTF TGCAGCGTTGATAAGGGACCTAATCTGTATGGCTACACCTTC
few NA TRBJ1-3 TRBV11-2 CASSFSTGQTGNTIYF TGTGCCAGCAGCTTTAGTACAGGGCAAACTGGAAACACCATATATTTT
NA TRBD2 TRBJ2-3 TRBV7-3 CASSRRPGGSTDTQYF TGTGCCAGCAGCCGACGACCGGGGGGTAGCACAGATACGCAGTATTTT
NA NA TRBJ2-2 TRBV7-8 CASSLVGRDTGELFF TGTGCCAGCAGCTTAGTTGGGAGAGACACCGGGGAGCTGTTTTTT
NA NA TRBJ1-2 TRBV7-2 CASSLNWGPNYGYTF TGTGCCAGCAGCTTAAACTGGGGGCCTAACTATGGCTACACCTTC
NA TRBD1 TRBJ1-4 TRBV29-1 CSVEPGQGGGKLFF TGCAGCGTCGAACCCGGACAGGGAGGAGGAAAACTGTTTTTT
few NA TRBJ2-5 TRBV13 CASSYRRSETQYF TGTGCCAGCAGCTATAGGAGGTCCGAGACCCAGTACTTC
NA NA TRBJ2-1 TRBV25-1 CASSELGGSSYNEQFF TGTGCCAGCAGTGAATTGGGGGGAAGCTCCTACAATGAGCAGTTCTTC
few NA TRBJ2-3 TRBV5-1 CASSQGRTGTDTQYF TGCGCCAGCAGCCAAGGGAGAACTGGCACAGATACGCAGTATTTT
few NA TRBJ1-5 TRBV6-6 CACRVKTHQPQHF TGTGCCTGCAGGGTTAAGACCCATCAGCCCCAGCATTTT
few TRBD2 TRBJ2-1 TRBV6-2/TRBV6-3 CASSHGTSGGAGTPYNEQFF TGTGCCAGCAGTCACGGGACTAGCGGGGGGGCCGGTACCCCCTACAATGAGCAGTTCTTC
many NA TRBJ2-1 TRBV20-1 CSARDGETSSRNEQFF TGCAGTGCTAGAGATGGGGAGACTAGTAGTCGCAATGAGCAGTTCTTC
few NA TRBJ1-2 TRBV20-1 CSARDWGYGYTF TGCAGTGCTAGAGATTGGGGCTATGGCTACACCTTC
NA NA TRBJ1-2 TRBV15 CATSRDRRANYGYTF TGTGCCACCAGCAGAGACCGACGAGCTAACTATGGCTACACCTTC
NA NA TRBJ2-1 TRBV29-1 CSVGRGLTSSYNEQFF TGCAGCGTTGGTCGAGGTTTGACCTCCTCCTACAATGAGCAGTTCTTC
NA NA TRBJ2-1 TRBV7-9 CASSRASREEFF TGTGCCAGCAGTCGGGCTAGCAGAGAGGAGTTCTTC
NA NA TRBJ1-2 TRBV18 CASSPEGDYGYAF TGTGCCAGCTCACCAGAGGGGGACTATGGCTACGCCTTC
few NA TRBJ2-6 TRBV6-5 CASSYLGRGANVLTF TGTGCCAGCAGTTACTTAGGGAGGGGGGCCAACGTCCTGACTTTC
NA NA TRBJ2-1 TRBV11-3 CASSLAARNEQFF TGTGCCAGCAGCTTAGCGGCTAGGAATGAGCAGTTCTTC
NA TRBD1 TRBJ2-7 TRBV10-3 CAISPGQGFGEQYF TGTGCCATCAGCCCGGGACAGGGATTCGGCGAGCAGTACTTC
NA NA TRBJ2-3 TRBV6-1 CASSEARSIDTDMQYF TGTGCCAGCAGTGAAGCGCGGTCCATAGACACAGATATGCAGTATTTT
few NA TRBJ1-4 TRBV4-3 CASSSRAPPASTNEKLFF TGCGCCAGCAGCTCCCGGGCCCCCCCGGCCTCGACTAATGAAAAACTGTTTTTT
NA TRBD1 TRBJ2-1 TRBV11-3 CASSLAGQGAREQFF TGTGCCAGCAGCTTGGCGGGACAGGGGGCTCGTGAGCAGTTCTTC
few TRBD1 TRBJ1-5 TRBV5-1 CASGLGQGAYQPQHF TGCGCCAGCGGCTTGGGACAGGGGGCCTATCAGCCCCAGCATTTT
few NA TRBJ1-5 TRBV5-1 CASSLARNGNQPQHF TGCGCCAGCAGCTTGGCCAGGAATGGCAATCAGCCCCAGCATTTT
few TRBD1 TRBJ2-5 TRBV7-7 CASSPQGVQETQYF TGTGCTAGCAGCCCCCAGGGGGTCCAAGAGACCCAGTACTTC
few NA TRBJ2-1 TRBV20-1 CSARSQPGANEQFF TGCAGTGCTAGGTCTCAACCGGGGGCAAATGAGCAGTTCTTC
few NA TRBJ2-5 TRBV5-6 CASSLASDNQETQYF TGTGCCAGCAGCTTGGCGTCGGACAACCAAGAGACCCAGTACTTC
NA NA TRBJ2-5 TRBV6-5 CASSRPTRQETQYF TGTGCCAGCAGCCGACCGACACGCCAGGAGACCCAGTACTTC
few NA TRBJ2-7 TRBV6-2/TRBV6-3 CATRDTLTYEQYF TGTGCCACCCGGGACACTCTGACCTACGAGCAGTACTTC
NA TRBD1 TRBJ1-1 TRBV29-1 CSAKGQLNTEAFF TGCAGCGCCAAGGGACAGTTAAACACTGAAGCTTTCTTT
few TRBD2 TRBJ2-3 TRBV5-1 CASSFGGRPTDTQYF TGCGCCAGCAGCTTCGGCGGGAGACCCACAGATACGCAGTATTTT
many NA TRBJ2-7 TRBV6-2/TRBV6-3 CASSPPSYEQYF TGTGCCAGCAGTCCTCCCTCCTACGAGCAGTACTTC
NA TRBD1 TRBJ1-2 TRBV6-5 CASSYSRTGNYGYTF TGTGCCAGCAGTTACTCGAGGACAGGGAACTATGGCTACACCTTC
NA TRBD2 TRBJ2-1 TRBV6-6 CASKDSSGSYNEQFF TGTGCCAGCAAAGACTCTAGCGGCTCCTACAATGAGCAGTTCTTC
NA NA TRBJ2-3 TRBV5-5 CASSWDLSTDTQYF TGTGCCAGCAGCTGGGACCTAAGCACAGATACGCAGTATTTT
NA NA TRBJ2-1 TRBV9 CASSGAGGGNEQFF TGTGCCAGCAGCGGGGCAGGGGGGGGCAATGAGCAGTTCTTC
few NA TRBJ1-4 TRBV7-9 CASSHPKGELFF TGTGCCAGCAGCCACCCGAAAGGGGAACTGTTTTTT
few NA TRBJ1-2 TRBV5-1 CASSLDASSYGYTF TGCGCCAGCAGCTTGGATGCCAGCTCCTATGGCTACACCTTC
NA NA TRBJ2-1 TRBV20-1 CSARLAAYNEQFF TGCAGTGCTAGGCTAGCAGCCTACAATGAGCAGTTCTTC
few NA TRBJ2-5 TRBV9 CASSVALGLDQETQYF TGTGCCAGCAGCGTAGCCCTGGGACTCGACCAAGAGACCCAATACTTC
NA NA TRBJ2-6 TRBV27 CASSLNHRGGGANVLTF TGTGCCAGCAGTCTAAATCACAGGGGAGGAGGGGCCAACGTCCTGACTTTC
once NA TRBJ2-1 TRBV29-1 CSVRNVESYNEQFF TGCAGCGTGCGAAACGTGGAGTCCTACAATGAGCAGTTCTTC
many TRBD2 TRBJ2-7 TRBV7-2 CASSRGLAYEQYF TGTGCCAGCAGCAGGGGACTAGCCTACGAGCAGTACTTC
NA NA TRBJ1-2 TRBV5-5 CASSWLSGAGNYGYTF TGTGCCAGCAGCTGGCTCTCGGGCGCCGGGAACTATGGCTACACCTTC
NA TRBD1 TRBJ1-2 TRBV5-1 CASSLNGQGLYGYTF TGCGCCAGCAGCTTGAATGGACAGGGCCTCTATGGCTACACCTTC
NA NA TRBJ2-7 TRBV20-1 CSASPGSAYEQYF TGCAGTGCTAGTCCAGGGTCCGCCTACGAGCAGTACTTC
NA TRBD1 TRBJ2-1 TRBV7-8 CASSLVDRGTYNEQFF TGTGCCAGCAGCTTAGTTGACAGGGGAACCTACAATGAGCAGTTCTTC
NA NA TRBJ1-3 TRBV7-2 CASSLGGRQGGNTIYF TGTGCCAGCAGCTTAGGGGGTCGCCAGGGAGGAAACACCATATATTTT
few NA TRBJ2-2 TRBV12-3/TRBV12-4 CASKYRQTTGELFF TGTGCCAGCAAGTACAGACAAACCACCGGGGAGCTGTTTTTT
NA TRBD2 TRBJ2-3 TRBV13 CASRLAGVDTQYF TGTGCCAGCAGGCTAGCGGGAGTGGATACGCAGTATTTT
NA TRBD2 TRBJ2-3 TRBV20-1 CSARDRGLLGDTQYF TGCAGTGCTAGAGATCGGGGACTACTAGGGGATACGCAGTATTTT
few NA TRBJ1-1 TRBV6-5 CASSYGTVNTEAFF TGTGCCAGCAGTTACGGGACGGTGAACACTGAAGCTTTCTTT
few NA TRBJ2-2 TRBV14 CASSQSNTGELFF TGTGCCAGCAGCCAGAGCAACACCGGGGAGCTGTTTTTT
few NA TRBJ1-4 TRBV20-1 CSARDATGGGEKLFF TGCAGTGCTAGAGATGCGACAGGCGGGGGTGAAAAACTGTTTTTT
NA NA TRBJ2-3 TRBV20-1 CSASAGSTDTQYF TGCAGTGCTAGTGCAGGTTCCACAGATACGCAGTATTTT
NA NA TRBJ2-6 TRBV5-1 CASSLNPTGPNSGANVLTF TGCGCCAGCAGTCTTAACCCAACAGGGCCCAACTCTGGGGCCAACGTCCTGACTTTC
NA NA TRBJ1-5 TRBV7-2 CASSLRGSRNQPQHF TGTGCCAGCAGCTTAAGGGGCAGCCGCAATCAGCCCCAGCATTTT